These 10 T cell receptor beta chains were sequenced from one sample in a study of Ad26.COV2.S vaccination and SARS-CoV-2 variants. Using immunoSEQ multiplex PCR, the repertoire was profiled, and TCRdb retains in-frame clones only, with some absent. The sample lists 410,000 or so clones, about nine tenths occurring once. Indicated treatment: approximately 18 received Ad26.COV2.S at low or high dose, single or two shots; 5 received placebo; per-sample allocation not given. Each sample was drawn 63 days after the first injection (of vaccine or placebo). Specimen: peripheral blood, collected in a trial of Ad26.COV2.S vaccine versus placebo. These receptors all stem from a person aged 18 to 59 who received the Ad26.COV2.S COVID-19 vaccine or a placebo.

The V call is TRBV10-3, the J call TRBJ2-5; TRBD1 might be the D (6 bases). The CDR3 contains 13 residues. V lost 6 bases, J lost 0 bases, and 8 bases lay in between. Germline V gene data show CDR1 as ENHRY and CDR2 as SYGVKD. In nucleotides, the CDR3 is TGTGCCATCAGGGACAGTTACCAAGAGACCCAGTACTTC. Translated, it gives CAIRDSYQETQYF.

The chain uses TRBV11-3 and TRBJ2-1; 8 bases map to TRBD2. V shed 1 base, J shed 6 bases, and the junction held 5 bases outside the gene matches. The germline CDR1 and CDR2 sequences are SGHNT and YENEEA. The CDR3 covers 15 residues. CDR3 nucleotides: TGTGCCAGCAGCTTAGGGGGACTAGAATCCAATGAGCAGTTCTTC. This sequence encodes CASSLGGLESNEQFF.

The gene calls are TRBV11-2 and TRBJ1-6, with D tentatively TRBD1 (6 bases). V shed 2 bases and J shed 4 bases, with 9 bases lying between them. The CDR3 spans 15 residues. Germline V CDR1 and CDR2: SGHAT, FQNNGV. The CDR3 loop is CASSLRDTYNSPLHF. The CDR3 DNA reads as TGTGCCAGCAGCTTAAGGGACACTTATAATTCACCCCTCCACTTT.

The J gene is TRBJ1-5, the V gene TRBV19; TRBD1 is a possible D gene (5 bases). Trimming left V 5 bases short and J 5 bases short, with 10 bases between. This CDR3 is 13 amino acids long. Germline-derived CDR1 and CDR2 are LNHDA and SQIVND (reference sequence). The CDR3: CASSQGRDQPQHF. Here the CDR3 DNA reads TGTGCCAGTAGTCAGGGTCGCGATCAGCCCCAGCATTTT. The whole variable domain, remainder taken from reference TRBV19 and TRBJ1-5, is DGGITQSPKYLFRKEGQNVTLSCEQNLNHDAMYWYRQDPGQGLRLIYYSQIVNDFQKGDIAEGYSVSREKKESFPLTVTSAQKNPTAFYLCASSQGRDQPQHFGDGTRLSIL.

The chain joins TRBV10-3 to TRBJ1-1; no clear D gene. The V gene's germline CDR1 is ENHRY and CDR2 SYGVKD. The CDR3 covers 14 residues. Trimming left V 0 bases short and J 1 base short, with 6 bases between. CDR3 loop: CAISESMGNTEAFF. For the CDR3, the DNA is TGTGCCATCAGTGAGTCGATGGGGAACACTGAAGCTTTCTTT.

A single count supports this clone. This chain uses TRBV19 with TRBJ2-4; 9 bases are a match to TRBD1. Germline V gives CDR1 LNHDA, CDR2 SQIVND (reference sequence). CDR3 length: 16 amino acids. Trimming at V came to 5 bases and at J to 2 bases, leaving 7 bases not matched to a gene. CDR3 nucleotides: TGTGCCAGTAGTGCCTTGGGACAGGGACCCAAAAACATTCAGTACTTC. It is translated as CASSALGQGPKNIQYF.

This chain connects TRBV29-1 to TRBJ2-2, with D possibly TRBD2 on 5 matching bases. There are 14 residues in the CDR3. CDR1 is SQVTM, CDR2 ANQGSEA, per germline. Trimming left V 6 bases short and J 9 bases short, with 20 bases between. CDR3 coding DNA: TGCAGCGTAGTCGGTCTGGGTGGGAGTCGGGAGCTGTTTTTT. Its translation is CSVVGLGGSRELFF.

J is TRBJ2-5 and V is TRBV11-2; TRBD1 is a possible D gene (6 bases). Germline V gene sequence: CDR1 SGHAT, CDR2 FQNNGV. The CDR3 consists of 13 residues. Trimming cost V 8 bases and J 5 bases, with 15 bases left between them. CDR3 sequence (DNA): TGTGCCAGCTCAAGGGACAACGGGGAGACCCAGTACTTC. Its translation: CASSRDNGETQYF.

V usage is TRBV10-3 and J usage is TRBJ1-3, with 7 bases that match TRBD1. J gave up 2 bases and V 2 bases, and 12 bases lay outside the gene matches. The germline CDR1 and CDR2 sequences are ENHRY and SYGVKD. This CDR3 spans 18 amino acids. CDR3 nucleotide sequence: TGTGCCATCAGTGAGGCCATACAGGGGACGGTTGCTGGAAACACCATATATTTT. As protein: CAISEAIQGTVAGNTIYF.

This clone has more than one count but fewer than ten. The rearrangement uses TRBV7-9 and TRBJ2-1; TRBD2 matches at 8 bases. J was trimmed by 4 bases and V by 0 bases; bases with no gene match: 11. The CDR3 is 18 residues long. Germline CDR1 and CDR2: SEHNR and FQNEAQ (reference sequence). CDR3 loop: CASSLAVRAGGSYNEQFF. The CDR3 DNA is TGTGCCAGCAGCTTAGCTGTTCGGGCGGGAGGTTCTTACAATGAGCAGTTCTTC.